This T cell receptor (beta chain) was found in a study of T cell clonality in common variable immunodeficiency. CDR3 length: 15 residues. Per the germline V gene, CDR1 is KGHSY and CDR2 is FQNENV. After removal of 2 bases from V and 5 bases from J, the junction contained 6 bases not matched to a gene. Profiled with immunoSEQ multiplex PCR; TCRdb holds only in-frame clones, not every one. The sample has approximately 52,000 clones, none seen only once. As to this clone: The CDR3 end lies 3 residues beyond the end of the read and is filled in from the germline J gene.

This clonotype originated in a person between 18 and 75 years old in good health. This chain joins TRBV16 and TRBJ2-1; TRBD2 aligns across 7 bases. Sequencing was performed on peripheral blood mononuclear cells. CDR3 loop: CASSQGTNSNNEQFF. The CDR3 DNA, read in part, is TGTGCCAGCAGCCAAGGGACTAATTCGAACAATGAG.